This T cell receptor beta chain was sequenced during a study of coeliac disease (dated by TCRdb to between 2020 and 2023). Broadly, across the study: Coeliac patients were classed as newly diagnosed active disease, refractory coeliac disease type I, or disease controlled by a gluten-free diet. Refractory coeliac disease type I was defined as no response to a gluten-free diet for over 12 months, with immunophenotypically normal intraepithelial cells. Because high-resolution HLA typing was not available, biased TRBV7-2 usage was queried as a proof of principle. Next-generation sequencing of rearranged TRB and TRG CDR3 regions was used on small intestinal lymphocyte fractions taken from coeliac and non-coeliac patients. The study set out to describe the TR repertoires of small intestinal T cells in active coeliac disease, refractory type I coeliac disease, and coeliac disease treated with a gluten-free diet. A total of approximately 30 patients were included in the full study, of whom around 22 had serologically confirmed coeliac disease and 8 were controls with non-small intestinal disorders. TRB sequencing worked for samples from fewer than 35 subjects, and these included 20 to 25 paired bulk unsorted intraepithelial and lamina propria cell samples. Overall study outcomes, separate from this receptor: The authors judged the approach to be unsuitable for unbiased detection of gliadin-specific T cells, because gliadin-specific T cells are scarce and rarely shared between patients. Published gliadin-specific TRB sequences turned up in about 45% of the 18 coeliac lamina propria samples, compared with only 1 of 6 controls. Separating intraepithelial cells from lamina propria cells did not give high-purity fractions, so cross-contamination between the two compartments may have occurred. Lower clonality than in controls was observed in the TRB and TRG repertoires of active coeliac intraepithelial and lamina propria samples, suggesting that diverse T cells were recruited. TRB repertoires were found to be largely private, with most amino acid sequences unique to one sample, and no significant difference in V-gene usage was found between disease groups.

Turning to this clone: Its antigen remains unidentified. No clone much larger than this one lies a single base away; base qualities are absent.

Aliquots of roughly 460,000 cells were frozen in DMSO/FBS in liquid nitrogen, and a single aliquot per fraction was used for sequencing. Every one of the 30 study patients had an endoscopy and a small intestinal biopsy. Lamina propria cells were released by collagenase digestion of the biopsy tissue remaining after intraepithelial cell isolation. Genomic DNA was extracted from frozen unsorted cell fractions with the Qiagen DNeasy blood extraction kit. CDR1 and CDR2 are drawn from the germline V gene: MDHEN, SYDVKM. Its CDR3 holds 13 amino acids, cysteine through phenylalanine. Of the read, only the CDR3 DNA is kept; its 39 bases are in frame from base 1. Trimming at the junction amounts to 5 bases on V and 6 bases on J, and the germline ends lie 14 bases apart. The library was produced with the immunoSEQ multiplex PCR assay. The TR loci underwent multiplexed PCR amplification, with J gene segments targeted by reverse primers and V gene segments targeted by forward primers. Amplified CDR3 regions were sequenced on the Illumina HiSeq System. Per the original workflow: To strip out PCR and sequencing errors and collapse the data into unique sequences, a nearest-neighbour algorithm merged closely related reads. Repertoires were summarised in terms of clonality and T cell density, with T cell density defined as TR molecules per amount of genomic DNA input. CDR3 amino acid sequences present in at least 80% of unsorted samples were defined as public TRs, and these public TRs were then tested for differential abundance between coeliac and control samples. Every lamina propria sample was searched for matches to a list of about 230 published gliadin-specific TRB sequences. Disease-group differences in clonality and density were tested with Kruskal-Wallis tests followed by Dunn post-tests. TCRdb re-hosts the immuneACCESS table, in-frame sequences only. Its copies lack some clones; in the studies checked, an unresolved V gene accounts for under half of them, and the cause for the rest is not known. The V and J calls and clone size are taken from that table; D and trimming were inferred from the DNA. Counted in this sample were about 9,400 clones; 67% of them appeared once. Roughly 21% of the sample rests with the top ten.

The origin of this receptor is a woman in her sixties with celiac disease. Sequences were obtained from lamina propria lymphocytes from the gut. The sample's cell subset or site, from its label and the paper: lamina propria cell (LPC) fraction of small intestinal biopsy. Rearrangement joined TRBV28 to TRBJ2-7; the D gene is unclear. The CDR3 has the sequence CASSTLAEREQYF. The DNA sequence follows: TGTGCCAGCAGTACCTTGGCAGAGCGCGAGCAGTACTTC.